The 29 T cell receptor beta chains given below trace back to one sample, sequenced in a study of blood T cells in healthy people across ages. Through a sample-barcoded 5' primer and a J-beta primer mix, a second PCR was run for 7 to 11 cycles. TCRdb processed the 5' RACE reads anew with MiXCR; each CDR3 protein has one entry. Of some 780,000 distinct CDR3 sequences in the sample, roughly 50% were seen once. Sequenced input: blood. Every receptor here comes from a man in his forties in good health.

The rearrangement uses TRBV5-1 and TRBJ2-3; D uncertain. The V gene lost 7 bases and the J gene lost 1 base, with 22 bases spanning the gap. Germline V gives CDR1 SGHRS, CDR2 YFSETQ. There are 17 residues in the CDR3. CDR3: CASALQPDLMGTDTQYF. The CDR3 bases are TGCGCCAGCGCGCTGCAACCGGATCTTATGGGCACAGATACGCAGTATTTT.

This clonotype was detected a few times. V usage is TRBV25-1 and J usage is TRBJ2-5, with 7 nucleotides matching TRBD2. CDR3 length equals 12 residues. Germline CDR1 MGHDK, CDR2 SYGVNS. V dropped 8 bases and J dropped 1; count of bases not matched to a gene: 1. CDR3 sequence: CASGGGQETQYF. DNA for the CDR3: TGTGCCAGCGGCGGGGGCCAAGAGACCCAGTACTTC.

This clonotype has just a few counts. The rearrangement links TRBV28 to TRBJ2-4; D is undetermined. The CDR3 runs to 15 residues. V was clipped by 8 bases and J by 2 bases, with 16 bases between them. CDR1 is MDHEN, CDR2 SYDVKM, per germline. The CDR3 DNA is TGTGCCAGCGGATTAGATGTCGTGTCCAAAAACATTCAGTACTTC. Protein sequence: CASGLDVVSKNIQYF. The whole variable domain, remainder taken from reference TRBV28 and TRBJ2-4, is DVKVTQSSRYLVKRTGEKVFLECVQDMDHENMFWYRQDPGLGLRLIYFSYDVKMKEKGDIPEGYSVSREKKERFSLILESASTNQTSMYLCASGLDVVSKNIQYFGAGTRLSVL.

Here the CDR3 reads CSVLGGGWKDTQYF. CDR3 DNA: TGCAGCGTTCTCGGGGGCGGTTGGAAAGATACGCAGTATTTT. V is TRBV29-1 and J is TRBJ2-3; D might be TRBD1 or TRBD2, each matching 6 bases. The CDR3 contains 14 residues. CDR1 is SQVTM, CDR2 ANQGSEA, per germline. With 5 bases removed from V and 5 bases from J, the gap between germline ends came to 17 bases.

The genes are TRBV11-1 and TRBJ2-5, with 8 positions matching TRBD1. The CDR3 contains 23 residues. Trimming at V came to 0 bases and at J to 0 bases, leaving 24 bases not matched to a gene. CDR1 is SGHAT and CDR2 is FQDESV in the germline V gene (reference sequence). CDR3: CASSLAGVSLLTPGQAYQETQYF. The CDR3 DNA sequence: TGTGCCAGCAGCTTAGCGGGCGTTAGCCTATTAACTCCGGGACAGGCATACCAAGAGACCCAGTACTTC.

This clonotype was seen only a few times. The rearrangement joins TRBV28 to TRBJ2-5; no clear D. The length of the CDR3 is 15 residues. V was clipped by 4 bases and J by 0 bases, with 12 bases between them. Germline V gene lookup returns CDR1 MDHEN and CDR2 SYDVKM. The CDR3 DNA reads TGTGCCAGCAGTTCGTTTGCCAGGAACCAAGAGACCCAGTACTTC. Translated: CASSSFARNQETQYF.

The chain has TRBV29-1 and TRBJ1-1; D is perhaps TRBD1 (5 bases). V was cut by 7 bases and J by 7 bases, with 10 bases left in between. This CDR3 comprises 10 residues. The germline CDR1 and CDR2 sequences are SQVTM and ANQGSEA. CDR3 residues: CSGGTHEAFF. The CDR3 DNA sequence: TGCAGCGGTGGGACGCATGAAGCTTTCTTT.

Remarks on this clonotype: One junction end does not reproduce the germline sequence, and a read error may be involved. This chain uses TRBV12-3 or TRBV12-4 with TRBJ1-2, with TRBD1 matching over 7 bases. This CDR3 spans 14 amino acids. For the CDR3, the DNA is TGTGCCTGCAGTCTAGACAGGGTTAGCTATGGCTACACCTTC. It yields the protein CACSLDRVSYGYTF.

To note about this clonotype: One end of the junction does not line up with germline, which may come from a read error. The CDR3, as DNA: TGTGCTAGCAGCTTAGATAGCGCCGAGACCCAGTACTTC. It yields the protein CASSLDSAETQYF. The chain is built from TRBV7-7 and TRBJ2-5, with a possible D match to TRBD2 (5 bases). This CDR3 has 13 residues. Germline values: CDR1 SSHAT, CDR2 FNYEAQ (reference sequence). The variable domain in full, completed from reference TRBV7-7 and TRBJ2-5, reads GAGVSQSPRYKVTKRGQDVTLRCDPISSHATLYWYQQALGQGPEFLTYFNYEAQPDKSGLPSDRFSAERPEGSISTLTIQRTEQRDSAMYRCASSLDSAETQYFGPGTRLLVL.

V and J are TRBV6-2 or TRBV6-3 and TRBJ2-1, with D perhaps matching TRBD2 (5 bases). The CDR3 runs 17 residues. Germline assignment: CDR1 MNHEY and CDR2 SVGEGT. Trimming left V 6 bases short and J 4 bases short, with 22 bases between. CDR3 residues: CASRTIRSGSRYNEQFF. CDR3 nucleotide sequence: TGTGCCAGCAGAACAATCAGGAGTGGGAGTAGGTACAATGAGCAGTTCTTC.

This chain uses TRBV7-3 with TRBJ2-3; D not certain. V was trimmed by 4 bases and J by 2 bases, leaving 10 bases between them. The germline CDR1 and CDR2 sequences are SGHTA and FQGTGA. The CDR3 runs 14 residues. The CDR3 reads CASSSQADTDTQYF. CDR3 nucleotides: TGTGCCAGCAGCTCTCAAGCCGACACAGATACGCAGTATTTT. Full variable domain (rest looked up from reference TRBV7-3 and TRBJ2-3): GAGVSQTPSNKVTEKGKYVELRCDPISGHTALYWYRQSLGQGPEFLIYFQGTGAADDSGLPNDRFFAVRPEGSVSTLKIQRTERGDSAVYLCASSSQADTDTQYFGPGTRLTVL.

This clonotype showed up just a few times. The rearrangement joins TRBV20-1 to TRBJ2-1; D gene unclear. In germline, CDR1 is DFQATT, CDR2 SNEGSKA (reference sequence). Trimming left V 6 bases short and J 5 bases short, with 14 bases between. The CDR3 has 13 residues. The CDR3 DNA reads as TGCAGTGCAACCGACCAGCCTAACAATGAGCAGTTCTTC. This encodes CSATDQPNNEQFF.

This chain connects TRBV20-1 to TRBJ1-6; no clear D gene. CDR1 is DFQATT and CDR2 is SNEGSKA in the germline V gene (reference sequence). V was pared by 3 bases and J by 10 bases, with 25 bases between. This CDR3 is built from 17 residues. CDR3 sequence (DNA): TGCAGTGCTAGTTCTTTTGAGTCAGGCAAATATTACTCACCCCTCCACTTT. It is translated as CSASSFESGKYYSPLHF.

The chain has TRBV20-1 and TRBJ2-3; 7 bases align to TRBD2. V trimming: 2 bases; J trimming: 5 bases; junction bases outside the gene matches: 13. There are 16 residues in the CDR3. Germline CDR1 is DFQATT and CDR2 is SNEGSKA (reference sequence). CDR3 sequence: CSARPFTRLAVDTQYF. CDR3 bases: TGCAGTGCTAGACCCTTTACGAGACTAGCAGTAGATACGCAGTATTTT.

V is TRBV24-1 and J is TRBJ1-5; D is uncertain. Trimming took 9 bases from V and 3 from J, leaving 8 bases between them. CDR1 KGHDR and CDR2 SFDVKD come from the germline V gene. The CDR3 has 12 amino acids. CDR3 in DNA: TGTGCCACCGGGGTCGACAATCAGCCCCAGCATTTT. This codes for CATGVDNQPQHF.

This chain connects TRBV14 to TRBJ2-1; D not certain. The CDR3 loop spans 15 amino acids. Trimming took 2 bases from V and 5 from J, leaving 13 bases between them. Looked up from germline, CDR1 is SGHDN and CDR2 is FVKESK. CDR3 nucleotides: TGTGCCAGCAGCCAAATGATTAGCCGGGACAATGAGCAGTTCTTC. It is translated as CASSQMISRDNEQFF.

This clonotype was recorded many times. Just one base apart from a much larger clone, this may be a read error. The CDR3 nucleotides read TGTGCCAGCAGTTGCGACGGATCCTATGGCTACACCTTC. As protein: CASSCDGSYGYTF. The chain carries TRBV27 and TRBJ1-2, with D hard to call. The CDR3 extends over 13 amino acids. In germline, CDR1 is MNHEY, CDR2 SMNVEV (reference sequence). The germline V and J ends were trimmed by 4 bases and 4 bases, with 10 bases remaining between them.

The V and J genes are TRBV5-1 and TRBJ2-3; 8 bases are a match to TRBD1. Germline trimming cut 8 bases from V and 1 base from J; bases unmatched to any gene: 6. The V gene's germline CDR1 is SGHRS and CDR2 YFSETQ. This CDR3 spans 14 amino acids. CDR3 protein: CASNLDRGTDTQYF. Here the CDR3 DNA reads TGCGCCAGTAACCTGGACAGGGGCACAGATACGCAGTATTTT. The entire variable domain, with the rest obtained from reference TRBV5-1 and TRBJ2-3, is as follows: KAGVTQTPRYLIKTRGQQVTLSCSPISGHRSVSWYQQTPGQGLQFLFEYFSETQRNKGNFPGRFSGRQFSNSRSEMNVSTLELGDSALYLCASNLDRGTDTQYFGPGTRLTVL.

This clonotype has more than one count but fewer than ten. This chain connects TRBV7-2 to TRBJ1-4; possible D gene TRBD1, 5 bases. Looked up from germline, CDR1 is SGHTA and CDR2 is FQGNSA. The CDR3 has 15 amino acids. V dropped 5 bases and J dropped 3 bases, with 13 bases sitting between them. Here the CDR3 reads CASSVSRGSNEKLFF. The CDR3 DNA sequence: TGTGCCAGCAGCGTGTCGCGGGGGTCTAATGAAAAACTGTTTTTT.

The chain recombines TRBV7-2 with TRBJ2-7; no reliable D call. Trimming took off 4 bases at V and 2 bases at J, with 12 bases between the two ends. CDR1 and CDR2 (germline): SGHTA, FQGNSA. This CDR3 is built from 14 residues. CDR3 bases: TGTGCCAGCAGCTCTACGGTAGGACCCTACGAGCAGTACTTC. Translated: CASSSTVGPYEQYF. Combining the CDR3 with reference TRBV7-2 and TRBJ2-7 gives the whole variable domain GAGVSQSPSNKVTEKGKDVELRCDPISGHTALYWYRQSLGQGLEFLIYFQGNSAPDKSGLPSDRFSAERTGGSVSTLTIQRTQQEDSAVYLCASSSTVGPYEQYFGPGTRLTVT.

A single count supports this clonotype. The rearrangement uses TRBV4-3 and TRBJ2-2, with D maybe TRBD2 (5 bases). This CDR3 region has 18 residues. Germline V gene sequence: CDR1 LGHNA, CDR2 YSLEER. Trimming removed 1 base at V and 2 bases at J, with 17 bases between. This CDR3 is CASSQAALAGLNTGELFF. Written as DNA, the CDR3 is TGCGCCAGCAGCCAAGCTGCCCTGGCAGGACTTAACACCGGGGAGCTGTTTTTT.

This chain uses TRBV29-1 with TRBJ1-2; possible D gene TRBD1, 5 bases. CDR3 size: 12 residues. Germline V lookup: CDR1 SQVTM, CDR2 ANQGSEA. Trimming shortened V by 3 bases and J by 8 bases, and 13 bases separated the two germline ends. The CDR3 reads CSVDNRMVGYTF. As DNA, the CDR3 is TGCAGCGTTGATAACAGGATGGTGGGCTACACCTTC. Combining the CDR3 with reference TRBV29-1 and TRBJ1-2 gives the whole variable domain SAVISQKPSRDICQRGTSLTIQCQVDSQVTMMFWYRQQPGQSLTLIATANQGSEATYESGFVIDKFPISRPNLTFSTLTVSNMSPEDSSIYLCSVDNRMVGYTFGSGTRLTVV.

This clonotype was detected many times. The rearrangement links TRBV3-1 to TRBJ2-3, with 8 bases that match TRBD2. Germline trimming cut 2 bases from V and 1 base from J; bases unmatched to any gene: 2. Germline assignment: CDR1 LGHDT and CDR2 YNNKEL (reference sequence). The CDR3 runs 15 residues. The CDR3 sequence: CASSQPAGGTDTQYF. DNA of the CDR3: TGTGCCAGCAGCCAACCAGCGGGGGGCACAGATACGCAGTATTTT.

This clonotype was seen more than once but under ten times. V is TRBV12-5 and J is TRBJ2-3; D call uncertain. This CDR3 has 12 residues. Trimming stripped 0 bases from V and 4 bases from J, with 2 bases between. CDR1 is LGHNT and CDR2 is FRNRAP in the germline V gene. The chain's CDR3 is CASGLVSDTQYF. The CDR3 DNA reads TGTGCTAGTGGTTTGGTTTCAGATACGCAGTATTTT.

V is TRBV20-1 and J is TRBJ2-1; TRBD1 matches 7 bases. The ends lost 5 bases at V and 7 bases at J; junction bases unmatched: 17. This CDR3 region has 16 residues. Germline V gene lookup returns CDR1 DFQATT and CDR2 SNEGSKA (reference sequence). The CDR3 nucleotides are TGCAGTGCTGGACACCCGGACAGGTGGAAAGGTAATGAGCAGTTCTTC. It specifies CSAGHPDRWKGNEQFF.

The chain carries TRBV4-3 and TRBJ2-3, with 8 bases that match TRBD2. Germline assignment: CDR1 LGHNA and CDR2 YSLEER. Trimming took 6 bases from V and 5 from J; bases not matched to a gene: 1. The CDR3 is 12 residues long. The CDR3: CASRSGGDTQYF. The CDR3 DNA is TGCGCCAGCAGGAGCGGGGGAGATACGCAGTATTTT.

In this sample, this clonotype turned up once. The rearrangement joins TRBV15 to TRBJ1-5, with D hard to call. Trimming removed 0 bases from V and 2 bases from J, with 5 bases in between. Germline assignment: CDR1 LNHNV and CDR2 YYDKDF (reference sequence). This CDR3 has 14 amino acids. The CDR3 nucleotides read TGTGCCACCAGCAGAGAAAGGGGCAATCAGCCCCAGCATTTT. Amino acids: CATSRERGNQPQHF.

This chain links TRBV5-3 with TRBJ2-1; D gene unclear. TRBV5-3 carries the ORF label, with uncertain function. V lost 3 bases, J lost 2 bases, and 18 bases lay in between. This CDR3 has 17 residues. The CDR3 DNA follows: TGTGCCAGAAGCTCCACAGTAGGATCCCTCACCTACAATGAGCAGTTCTTC. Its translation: CARSSTVGSLTYNEQFF.

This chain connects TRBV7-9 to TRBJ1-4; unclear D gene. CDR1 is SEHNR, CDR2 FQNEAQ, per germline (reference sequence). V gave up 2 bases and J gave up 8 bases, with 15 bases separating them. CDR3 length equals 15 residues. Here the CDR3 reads CASSLTSGDDEKLFF. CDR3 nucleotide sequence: TGTGCCAGCAGCTTAACGTCCGGGGATGACGAAAAACTGTTTTTT.